The T cell receptor beta chain described here comes from a study of resident and recirculating memory T cells in vitiligo. Across the whole study: Epidermis came from shave biopsies of lesional and nonlesional sites, plus PBMCs. No cells were sorted; samples were homogenized just before genomic DNA extraction.

Patients had to be free of confetti depigmentation, indicating active vitiligo. Germline V gives CDR1 LGHNA, CDR2 YNFKEQ. V lost 4 bases, J lost 0 bases, and 7 bases stayed unmatched. The CDR3 has 16 residues. The study, taken as a whole, reports: No unique dominant TCR clone was found in vitiligo lesions.

Notes on this clone: The antigen remains unidentified.

TCRdb's table, derived via immunoSEQ multiplex PCR, lists solely in-frame clones and lacks some. The sample lists roughly 80,000 clones; around 90% were seen once. This chain connects TRBV4-2 to TRBJ1-1; 8 bases align to TRBD1. This TCR was recovered from a male donor with vitiligo. Material for sequencing was blood. The CDR3 protein is CASSLGMDRVNTEAFF. The CDR3 nucleotides read TGTGCCAGCAGCCTCGGGATGGACAGGGTGAACACTGAAGCTTTCTTT.